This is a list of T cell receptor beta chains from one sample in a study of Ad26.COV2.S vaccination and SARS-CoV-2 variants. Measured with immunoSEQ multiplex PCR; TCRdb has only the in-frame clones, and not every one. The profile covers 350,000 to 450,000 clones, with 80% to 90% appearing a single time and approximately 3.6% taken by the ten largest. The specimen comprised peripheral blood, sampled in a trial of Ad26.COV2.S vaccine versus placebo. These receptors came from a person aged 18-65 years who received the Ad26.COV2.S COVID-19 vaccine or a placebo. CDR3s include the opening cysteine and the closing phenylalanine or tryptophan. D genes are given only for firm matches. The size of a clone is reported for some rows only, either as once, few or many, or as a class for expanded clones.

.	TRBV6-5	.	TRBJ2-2	CAGRRVGNTGELFF	TGTGCCGGACGGAGAGTCGGGAACACCGGGGAGCTGTTTTTT
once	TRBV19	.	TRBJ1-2	CASTPSSLDGYTF	TGTGCCAGTACTCCCAGCTCCCTAGATGGCTACACCTTC
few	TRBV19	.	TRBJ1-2	CASRLGLFTGYTF	TGTGCCAGTAGATTGGGGCTCTTCACTGGCTACACCTTC
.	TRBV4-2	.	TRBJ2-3	CASSQSDTQYF	TGTGCCAGCAGCCAGTCAGATACGCAGTATTTT
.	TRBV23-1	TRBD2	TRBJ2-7	CASSQPPSGGAYEQYF	TGCGCCAGCAGTCAACCCCCTAGCGGGGGGGCCTACGAGCAGTACTTC
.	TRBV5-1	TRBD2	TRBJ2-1	CASTLTSGGDEQFF	TGCGCCAGCACCCTGACTAGCGGGGGGGACGAGCAGTTCTTC
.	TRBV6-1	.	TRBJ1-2	CASSERGDYGYTF	TGTGCCAGCAGTGAAAGGGGTGACTATGGCTACACCTTC
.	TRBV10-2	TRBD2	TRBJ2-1	CASSVAGGYNEQFF	TGCGCCAGCAGTGTGGCGGGGGGGTACAATGAGCAGTTCTTC
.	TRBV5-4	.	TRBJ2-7	CASSRTLKSYEQYF	TGTGCCAGCAGCCGGACATTGAAGTCCTACGAGCAGTACTTC
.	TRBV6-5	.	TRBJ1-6	CASTRSLTDNSPLHF	TGTGCCAGCACCAGATCTCTGACGGATAATTCACCCCTCCACTTT
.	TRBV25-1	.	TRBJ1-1	CASSEWRGRGEAFF	TGTGCCAGCAGTGAATGGAGGGGCCGAGGTGAAGCTTTCTTT
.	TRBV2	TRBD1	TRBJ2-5	CASRGTGTGETQYF	TGTGCCAGCAGAGGGACAGGGACCGGGGAGACCCAGTACTTC